This T cell receptor (beta chain) originates from a study of graft-versus-host responses after intestinal transplantation (dated by TCRdb to the early 2020s). A note on the overall study: The transplants that recipients received were multivisceral, liver-intestinal, or isolated intestinal. Anti-thymocyte globulin induction was given to all recipients, followed by maintenance tacrolimus and steroids for around three years. Graft-versus-host and host-versus-graft alloreactive T cell clones were tracked in the graft, circulation and bone marrow after intestinal transplantation using bulk TCR-beta CDR3 sequencing. To identify alloreactive clones, pre-transplant mixed lymphocyte reaction products were sequenced and then compared with unstimulated pre-transplant donor and recipient T cells. A cohort of under 30 intestinal transplant recipients, including one retransplant, was enrolled, and 3 patients lacking pretransplant specimens were excluded. A peak of at least 4% donor T cells among recipient peripheral blood mononuclear cells was the definition used for donor T cell macrochimerism. Rather than being sequenced by the commercial service, samples from three later patients were sequenced in-house on an Illumina MiSeq and processed with MiXCR.

As for this clone: Its antigen is currently not known. One base away there is no much larger clone; base qualities are not given.

Overall study outcomes, separate from this receptor: Peak levels of circulating GvH clones were associated with declines in HvG clones early after transplant. GvH clones were detected in recipient bone marrow, and some appeared earlier in ileal mucosa or blood, consistent with an intestinal mucosal origin. Conclusions were limited by the relatively low number and heterogeneity of intestinal transplant patients. In patients with donor T cell macrochimerism, the allografts had high GvH to HvG T cell clonal ratios.

Libraries were constructed by the immunoSEQ multiplex PCR assay. Adaptive Biotechnologies carried out high-throughput TCR-beta CDR3 sequencing of genomic DNA for most patients. The authors' pipeline ran thus. Adaptive's ImmunoSEQ software was the source of the TCR sequencing data for 15 to 20 patients, while three other patients were processed with MiXCR and VDJtools. CDR3 nucleotide sequences shared by donor and recipient were removed because the origin of these sequences could not be assigned. To count as alloreactive, a clone needed at least 2-fold expansion over unstimulated cells and a minimum CFSE-low frequency of 0.002% (template counts) or 0.001% (read counts). Clones were considered mappable if detected in sequenced pre-transplant spleen, lymph node, or MLR CFSE-low populations of the donor or recipient. The cumulative frequency of alloreactive clones was calculated as a percentage of all sequences, weighted by copy number. The immuneACCESS repertoire file appears here via TCRdb, limited to in-frame rearrangements. These files lack a portion of the clones; in checked studies, under half of the deficit traces to unresolved V genes, and the cause of the others is not known. Clonal size and the V and J genes are those of that table, whereas D and trimming came from the DNA. Within this sample are fewer than 30,000 clones, with just under 95% of them counted one time only. The ten largest clonotypes hold approximately 0.82% of the sample.

Blood samples were collected up to 4 times in the first month after transplant and then at least monthly when available. The material was PBMCs, obtained approximately 32 days after intestinal transplant. This TCR was sampled from a human patient who received an intestinal transplant, so some T cells may come from the graft donor.

At the DNA level, the sequence is TGTGCCAGCAGTGAAGCCCCCCAGCCAACTAATGAAAAACTGTTTTTT. Its translation reads: CASSEAPQPTNEKLFF. The chain is assembled from TRBV6-1 and TRBJ1-4; the D gene remains uncertain. The CDR3 has 16 amino acids, counting the end cysteine and phenylalanine. Only the CDR3 part of the read is kept: 48 bases, read in frame from the first base. The V and J ends are trimmed by 0 bases and 0 bases, leaving 8 bases between them. Via the germline V gene, CDR1 is MNHNS and CDR2 SASEGT.